This TCR beta chain was identified in a study of shared clonotypes between healthy human individuals. Across the whole study: Every donor yielded three CD4 naive, three CD4 memory, two CD8 naive and one CD8 memory plate.

Overall study results and limits: In several donors, around 4.5% of naive CD4 clonotypes appeared in common.

Measured with immunoSEQ multiplex PCR; TCRdb has only the in-frame clones, and not every one. Of about 2 million clones listed, about 95% are singletons. CD45RO-negative, CCR7-positively selected cells formed the naive CD8 fraction, excluding terminally differentiated effector memory CD45RA+ cells. About this clone itself: Its antigen is undetermined.

This clonotype was obtained from a man between 18 and 29 years old in good health. Sequenced material: naive CD8+ T cells sorted from blood.

The CDR3: CAISETEREKLFF. DNA for the CDR3: TGTGCCATCAGTGAAACAGAGAGGGAAAAACTGTTTTTT. The chain is built from TRBV10-3 and TRBJ1-4; D is ambiguous. V gave up 3 bases and J gave up 8 bases, with 10 bases separating them. Per germline, CDR1 ENHRY and CDR2 SYGVKD. The CDR3 is made up of 13 amino acids.